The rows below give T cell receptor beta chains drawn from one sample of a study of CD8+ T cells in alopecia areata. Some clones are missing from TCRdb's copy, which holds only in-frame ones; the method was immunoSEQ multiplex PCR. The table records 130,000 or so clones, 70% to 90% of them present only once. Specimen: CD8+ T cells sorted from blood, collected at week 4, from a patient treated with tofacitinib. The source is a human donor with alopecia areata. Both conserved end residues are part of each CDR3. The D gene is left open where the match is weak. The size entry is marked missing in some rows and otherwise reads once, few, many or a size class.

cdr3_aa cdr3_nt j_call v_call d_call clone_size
CASSLWENTEAFF TGTGCCAGCAGTTTATGGGAGAACACTGAAGCTTTCTTT TRBJ1-1 TRBV27 - -
CASSLIGDEQFF TGTGCCAGCAGTTTAATTGGGGATGAGCAGTTCTTC TRBJ2-1 TRBV27 - -
CASSDIDRAEQYF TGTGCCAGCAGTGATATCGACAGGGCCGAGCAGTACTTC TRBJ2-7 TRBV2 TRBD1 -
CASITWSTDTQYF TGTGCCAGCATAACGTGGAGCACAGATACGCAGTATTTT TRBJ2-3 TRBV5-6 - -
CASKPGTGGSQPQHF TGTGCCAGCAAACCCGGGACAGGGGGTAGTCAGCCCCAGCATTTT TRBJ1-5 TRBV6-1 TRBD1 -
CASTTGGVGSGQFF TGTGCCAGCACCACCGGGGGAGTAGGGTCCGGGCAGTTCTTC TRBJ2-1 TRBV6-5 - -
CASSPQGFSRTEAFF TGCGCCAGCAGCCCCCAGGGGTTCTCCCGCACTGAAGCTTTCTTT TRBJ1-1 TRBV4-1 - -
CASSRTGLSYNEQFF TGTGCCAGCAGCCGGACAGGGTTGTCCTACAATGAGCAGTTCTTC TRBJ2-1 TRBV7-2 TRBD1 -
CASSRPDSTDTQYF TGTGCCAGCTCACGTCCAGACAGCACAGATACGCAGTATTTT TRBJ2-3 TRBV18 - -
CASSPLAGADTQYF TGTGCCAGCAGTCCACTAGCGGGGGCAGATACGCAGTATTTT TRBJ2-3 TRBV7-6 TRBD2 -
CASSPGPSYNEQFF TGTGCCAGCAGTCCGGGACCGTCATACAATGAGCAGTTCTTC TRBJ2-1 TRBV27 - once
CSVVGSDLGGNTEAFF TGCAGCGTTGTAGGGAGCGACCTGGGGGGGAACACTGAAGCTTTCTTT TRBJ1-1 TRBV29-1 - -
CASDGIGGELRAFF TGTGCCAGCGATGGCATCGGAGGGGAGTTAAGAGCTTTCTTT TRBJ1-1 TRBV7-9 - once
CAWSGQGGFYEQYF TGTGCCTGGAGTGGGCAGGGCGGCTTCTACGAGCAGTACTTC TRBJ2-7 TRBV30 - -
CASSPRGGTEAFF TGCGCCAGCAGTCCGCGGGGAGGCACTGAAGCTTTCTTT TRBJ1-1 TRBV23-1 - -
CASSERSSNTEAFF TGCGCCAGCAGTGAACGTTCCTCGAACACTGAAGCTTTCTTT TRBJ1-1 TRBV10-1 - once
CSVEEMGSHYEQYF TGCAGCGTTGAAGAAATGGGTTCTCACTACGAGCAGTACTTC TRBJ2-7 TRBV29-1 - -
CASSYSLGNTEAFF TGTGCCAGCAGTTACTCCTTAGGGAACACTGAAGCTTTCTTT TRBJ1-1 TRBV6-5 - once
CASSLRARSTDTQYF TGCGCCAGCAGCTTGAGGGCGAGAAGCACAGATACGCAGTATTTT TRBJ2-3 TRBV5-1 - -
CASSEAGEYGYTF TGTGCCAGCAGCGAGGCAGGGGAGTATGGCTACACCTTC TRBJ1-2 TRBV28 - -
CASSLGGQGETQYF TGTGCCAGCAGCCTAGGCGGACAGGGCGAGACCCAGTACTTC TRBJ2-5 TRBV7-9 TRBD1 -
CASSDSVEGYNEQFF TGTGCCAGCAGTGACTCCGTGGAGGGTTACAATGAGCAGTTCTTC TRBJ2-1 TRBV6-4 - medium-sized
CASSPGLGNSPLHF TGTGCCAGCAGCCCTGGTTTAGGGAATTCACCCCTCCACTTT TRBJ1-6 TRBV6-5 - -
CASSLARGSTDTQYF TGTGCCAGCAGCTTAGCGCGGGGGAGCACAGATACGCAGTATTTT TRBJ2-3 TRBV11-2 TRBD2 few
CASSHYSGTYEQYF TGCGCCAGCAGCCACTATAGCGGGACCTACGAGCAGTACTTC TRBJ2-7 TRBV4-1 TRBD2 -
CASSLTGEPYNEQFF TGTGCCAGCAGTTTGACAGGGGAGCCCTACAATGAGCAGTTCTTC TRBJ2-1 TRBV27 TRBD1 -